Described below is a single T cell receptor (beta chain) sequence and its context. The antigen is not known. The sample comes from a study of long-term antiretroviral therapy in people with HIV. The overall study: About a decade before 2015, the earliest samples were taken when ART was typically delayed. Overall study results and limits: ART was followed by higher diversity that remained below transplant donor controls.

Per donor, a minimum of one pre-ART and a minimum of two post-ART PBMC samples were available. V was clipped by 4 bases and J by 3 bases, with 10 bases between them. CDR1 is SQVTM and CDR2 is ANQGSEA in the germline V gene. This CDR3 has 12 residues. Runs used v3.0 of the immunoSEQ assay and were done at survey level. Sequencing set out to capture about 40,000-55,000 T-cell genomes per sample. Sequencing was performed with immunoSEQ multiplex PCR; in TCRdb, only in-frame clones are kept and a portion is missing. The profile covers 33,000 or so clones, with around 82% appearing a single time and roughly 13% taken by the ten largest.

The clonotype comes from a man between 18 and 35 years old with HIV. This sequence joins TRBV29-1 and TRBJ2-7; D is possibly TRBD1 or TRBD2 (5 bases each). Sample: unsorted PBMCs, taken 0.3 years after starting antiretroviral therapy. The CDR3 region is CSVGGDGYEQYF. CDR3 DNA: TGCAGCGTTGGAGGGGATGGCTACGAGCAGTACTTC.